The entry that follows covers one T cell receptor beta chain sequence. The record originates from a study of shared clonotypes between healthy human individuals. TCRdb keeps only in-frame clones here, not all; method: immunoSEQ multiplex PCR. The repertoire includes around 980,000 clones, roughly 74% of them detected once, and roughly 0.61% sits in the top ten. This receptor was identified in a man between 18 and 35 years old in good health. Some clones in this sample may be carry-over from other donors' samples. The sequencing sample was made of memory CD4+ T cells from PBMCs. Subset here: CD45RA-negative fraction.

CDR3 sequence reads: CAWRGAGATYEQYF. In nucleotides, the CDR3 is TGTGCCTGGAGAGGGGCAGGGGCAACCTACGAGCAGTACTTC. This rearrangement joins TRBV30 to TRBJ2-7; possible D gene TRBD1, 6 bases. Germline CDR1 reads GTSNPN; CDR2 reads SVGIG (reference sequence). V was shortened by 3 bases and J by 2 bases, with 14 bases between the two germline ends. CDR3 length: 14 residues.